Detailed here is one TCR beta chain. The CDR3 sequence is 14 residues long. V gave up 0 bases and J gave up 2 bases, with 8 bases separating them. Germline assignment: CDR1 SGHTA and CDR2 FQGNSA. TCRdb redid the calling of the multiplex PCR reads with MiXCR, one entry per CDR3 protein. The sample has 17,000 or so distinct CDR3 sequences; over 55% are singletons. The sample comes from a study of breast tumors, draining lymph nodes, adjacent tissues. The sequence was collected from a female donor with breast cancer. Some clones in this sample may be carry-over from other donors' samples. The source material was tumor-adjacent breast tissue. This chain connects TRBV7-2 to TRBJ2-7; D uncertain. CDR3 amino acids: CASSLATRTYEQYF. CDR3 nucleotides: TGTGCCAGCAGCTTAGCGACTCGAACCTACGAGCAGTACTTC. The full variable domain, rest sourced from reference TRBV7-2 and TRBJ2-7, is GAGVSQSPSNKVTEKGKDVELRCDPISGHTALYWYRQSLGQGLEFLIYFQGNSAPDKSGLPSDRFSAERTGGSVSTLTIQRTQQEDSAVYLCASSLATRTYEQYFGPGTRLTVT.